The present entry profiles one TCR beta chain with its context. The clone's antigen remains unknown. No much larger clone exists at a distance of one base, and base qualities are not known. The sample's time point label, decoded: about 28 days (+/-7) after the second vaccine dose. AZD1222 recipients given second doses at about 4 weeks or at about 12 weeks were pooled, since spike-specific TCR depth and breadth were not found to differ between the two schedules. The vaccinee samples were drawn from two UK trials, COV001 and COV002, one of which was a single-blind randomized controlled phase 2/3 trial testing AZD1222 (ChAdOx1 nCoV-19) in healthy adults. For TCRbeta chain sequencing, PBMC samples were collected from trial participants at day 0 and at day 28 after the second dose. CDR1 and CDR2, looked up from the germline V gene, are SGHTS and YDEGEE. Reading from cysteine to phenylalanine, the CDR3 counts 16 amino acids. Just the 48-base CDR3 DNA is kept, in frame starting at base 1. V was cut back by 3 bases and J by 3 bases, leaving a gap of 19 bases between them.

The CDR3 regions of human TCRbeta chains were analyzed by immunosequencing. The study's processing was this. Repertoire TCRs were checked for matches against a reference library of SARS-CoV-2-specific TCRs that had been generated using the MIRA antigen-specificity platform. Breadth was defined as the fraction of unique TCRs that were SARS-CoV-2-associated, and depth was defined as the fraction of total T cells that were SARS-CoV-2-associated. Using the MIRA data, each spike-specific TCR was assigned both to the spike region to which the TCR was reactive and to a CD4 or CD8 class. Log10-transformed breadth and depth values were compared by one-way ANOVA with Sidak's multiple comparisons tests. Sourced from immuneACCESS, this table was stored by TCRdb with only in-frame sequences that have V and J called. A share of the clones is absent; for the studies checked, an unresolved V gene accounts for under half, and the remainder has no known explanation. V, J and clone size are those of that table, while D and trimming were read from the DNA. The sample records roughly 180,000 clones, 80% to 95% of which are singletons. 1.9% of the sample is taken by the ten largest.

This record belongs to a study of T cell responses to AZD1222 COVID-19 vaccine (dated by TCRdb to the early 2020s). Regarding the research as a whole: A total of 233 trial participants underwent TCR sequencing, of whom about 210 received two doses of AZD1222 and about 25 received two doses of the MenACWY control vaccine. Enrollment into the trials was organized by age into subgroups of 18-55, 56-69 and 70-plus years, and those subgroups contained approximately 150, 30 and 60 TCR-sequenced participants, respectively. Points the paper makes about the study in general: Conclusions about previously exposed vaccinees are limited because only a handful of AZD1222 recipients were SARS-CoV-2 seropositive at baseline. After two AZD1222 doses, both the breadth and the depth of spike-specific TCRs were significantly higher than at day 0 and than in MenACWY recipients. Because no day 14 peak-response samples were available, the repertoires could be characterized only after the peak T cell response. The whole spike protein was spanned by vaccine-associated CD4 TCRs, and dominant responses were seen in regions 160-218 and 743-854. Participants were mostly white British and included more females than males, and it was suggested by the authors that clonal diversity may have been underestimated. Epitopes outside the regions mutated in the B.1.351 and B.1.1.7 variants were reportedly recognized by nearly half of the unique spike-specific TCRs. In the small 56-69-year group, the increase in depth fell short of significance, most likely because of low power.

This receptor was taken from an adult who received the AZD1222 COVID-19 vaccine. Sequenced here: peripheral blood, sampled 28 days after the second AZD1222 dose. The chain is assembled from TRBV5-8 and TRBJ2-7; the best D guess is TRBD2, with 6 bases matching. The CDR3 sequence is CASSSHPIAAGYEQYF. The DNA sequence follows: TGTGCCAGCAGCTCGCACCCGATAGCAGCGGGCTACGAGCAGTACTTC. The variable domain in full, with residues beyond the CDR3 obtained from the reference TRBV5-8 and TRBJ2-7 genes, is EAGVTQSPTHLIKTRGQQATLRCSPISGHTSVYWYQQALGLGLQFLLWYDEGEERNRGNFPPRFSGRQFPNYSSELNVNALELEDSALYLCASSSHPIAAGYEQYFGPGTRLTVT.